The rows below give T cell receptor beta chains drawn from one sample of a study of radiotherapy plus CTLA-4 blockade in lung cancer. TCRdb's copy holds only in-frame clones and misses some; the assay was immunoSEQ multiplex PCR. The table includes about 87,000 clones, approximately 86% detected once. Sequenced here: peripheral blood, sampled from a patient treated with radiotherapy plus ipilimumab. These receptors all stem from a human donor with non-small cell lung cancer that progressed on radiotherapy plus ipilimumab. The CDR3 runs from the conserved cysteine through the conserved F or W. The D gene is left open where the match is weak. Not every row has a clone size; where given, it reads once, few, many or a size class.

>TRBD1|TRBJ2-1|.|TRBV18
CASSPDRMGNEQFF
TGTGCCAGCTCACCGGACAGGATGGGCAATGAGCAGTTCTTC
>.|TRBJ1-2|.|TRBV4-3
CASSQGTGYNYGYTF
TGCGCCAGCAGCCAAGGCACAGGTTATAACTATGGCTACACCTTC
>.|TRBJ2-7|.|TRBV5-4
CASSFGSNYEQYF
TGTGCCAGCAGCTTTGGCTCTAACTACGAGCAGTACTTC
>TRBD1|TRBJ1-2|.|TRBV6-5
CASSYDGTGTYGYTF
TGTGCCAGCAGTTACGACGGGACAGGGACCTATGGCTACACCTTC
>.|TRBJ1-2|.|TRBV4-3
CASSQGRGANYGYTF
TGCGCCAGCAGCCAAGGGAGGGGAGCTAACTATGGCTACACCTTC
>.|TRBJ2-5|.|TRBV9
CASNYAGGGETQYF
TGTGCCAGCAACTACGCCGGGGGCGGGGAGACCCAGTACTTC
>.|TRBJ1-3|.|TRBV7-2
CASSQTGSPGNTIYF
TGTGCCAGCAGTCAAACAGGGAGTCCTGGAAACACCATATATTTT
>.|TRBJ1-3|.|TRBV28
CASSPHSSGNTIYF
TGTGCCAGCAGCCCGCACAGTTCTGGAAACACCATATATTTT
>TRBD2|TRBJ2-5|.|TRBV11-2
CASSSLGGTSGAQETQYF
TGTGCCAGCAGCTCCTTAGGGGGGACTAGCGGGGCCCAAGAGACCCAGTACTTC
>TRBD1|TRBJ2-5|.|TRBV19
CASKRTGGHQETQYF
TGTGCCAGTAAGAGGACAGGGGGGCACCAAGAGACCCAGTACTTC
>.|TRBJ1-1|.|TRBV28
CASSLGGRRVNTEAFF
TGTGCCAGCAGTTTAGGCGGCAGGAGAGTGAACACTGAAGCTTTCTTT
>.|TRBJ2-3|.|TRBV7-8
CASREGALRTDTQYF
TGTGCCAGCAGGGAAGGGGCCTTACGCACAGATACGCAGTATTTT
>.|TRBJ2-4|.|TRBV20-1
CSALGAGIQYF
TGCAGTGCGCTCGGGGCCGGCATTCAGTACTTC
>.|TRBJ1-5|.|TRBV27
CASSPVGNQPQHF
TGTGCCAGCAGTCCTGTGGGCAATCAGCCCCAGCATTTT
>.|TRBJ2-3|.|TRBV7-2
CASSLALGSFTDTQYF
TGTGCCAGCAGCTTAGCGCTTGGGTCCTTCACAGATACGCAGTATTTT
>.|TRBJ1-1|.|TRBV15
CATSDRQWSTEAFF
TGTGCCACCAGCGATCGACAGTGGAGCACTGAAGCTTTCTTT
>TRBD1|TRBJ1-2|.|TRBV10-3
CAISPGQGNYGYTF
TGTGCCATCAGTCCGGGACAGGGAAACTATGGCTACACCTTC
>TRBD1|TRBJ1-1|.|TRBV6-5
CASSSPGQGLNTEAFF
TGTGCCAGCAGTTCTCCGGGACAGGGGTTGAACACTGAAGCTTTCTTT
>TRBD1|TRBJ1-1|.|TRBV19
CASSQQGRNTEAFF
TGTGCCAGTAGCCAACAGGGGCGGAACACTGAAGCTTTCTTT
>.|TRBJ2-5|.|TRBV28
CASSSPPGTQYF
TGTGCCAGCAGTTCACCCCCGGGGACCCAGTACTTC
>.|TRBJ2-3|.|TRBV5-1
CASSLPGAFSTDTQYF
TGCGCCAGCAGCTTGCCAGGGGCCTTTAGCACAGATACGCAGTATTTT
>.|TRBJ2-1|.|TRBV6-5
CASSPGRPTYNEQFF
TGTGCCAGCAGCCCTGGACGGCCTACCTACAATGAGCAGTTCTTC
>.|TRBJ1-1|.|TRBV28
CASSLSPWGTEAFF
TGTGCCAGCAGTTTATCCCCCTGGGGTACTGAAGCTTTCTTT
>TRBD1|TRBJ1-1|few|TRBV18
CASSPKTGEEYTEAFF
TGTGCCAGCTCACCAAAGACAGGGGAGGAGTACACTGAAGCTTTCTTT
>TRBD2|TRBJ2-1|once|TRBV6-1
CASSSGVPFYNEQFF
TGTGCCAGTTCTAGCGGAGTTCCCTTTTACAATGAGCAGTTCTTC
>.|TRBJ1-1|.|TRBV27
CASSFGTPNTEAFF
TGTGCCAGCAGTTTTGGGACACCTAACACTGAAGCTTTCTTT
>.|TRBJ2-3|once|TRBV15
CATSRDLGFGTDTQYF
TGTGCCACCAGCAGAGATCTCGGGTTTGGCACAGATACGCAGTATTTT
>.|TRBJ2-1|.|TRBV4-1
CASSPFPYNEQFF
TGCGCCAGCAGTCCCTTTCCTTACAATGAGCAGTTCTTC
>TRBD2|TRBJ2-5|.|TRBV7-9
CASSLVGLARETQYF
TGTGCCAGCAGCTTAGTTGGACTAGCGCGGGAGACCCAGTACTTC
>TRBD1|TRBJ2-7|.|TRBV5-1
CASSLRPTGGPYEQYF
TGCGCCAGCAGCCTACGGCCGACAGGGGGACCTTACGAGCAGTACTTC
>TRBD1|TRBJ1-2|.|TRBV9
CASSRDSDVYGYTF
TGTGCCAGCAGCCGGGACAGTGATGTCTATGGCTACACCTTC
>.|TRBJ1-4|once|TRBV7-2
CASSLALQGPSNEKLFF
TGTGCCAGCAGCTTAGCGCTTCAGGGGCCGTCTAATGAAAAACTGTTTTTT
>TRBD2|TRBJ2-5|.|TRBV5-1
CASSLIGTSGGETQYF
TGCGCCAGCAGCTTAATCGGGACTAGCGGGGGGGAGACCCAGTACTTC
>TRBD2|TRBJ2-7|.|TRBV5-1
CASSYGTSGYYEQYF
TGCGCCAGCAGCTACGGGACTAGCGGATACTACGAGCAGTACTTC
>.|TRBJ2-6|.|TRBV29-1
CSVDKPSGANVLTF
TGCAGCGTTGACAAACCCTCTGGGGCCAACGTCCTGACTTTC
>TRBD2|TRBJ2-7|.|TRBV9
CASSPTSWPEQYF
TGTGCCAGCAGCCCGACTAGCTGGCCCGAGCAGTACTTC
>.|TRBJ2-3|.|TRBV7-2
CASSPGLFVANTQYF
TGTGCCAGCAGCCCCGGACTGTTCGTAGCGAATACGCAGTATTTT
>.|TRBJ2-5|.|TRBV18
CASSPNGARETQYF
TGTGCCAGCTCACCAAATGGGGCCCGAGAGACCCAGTACTTC
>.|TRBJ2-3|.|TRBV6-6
CASKHNSTDTQYF
TGTGCCAGCAAACATAATAGCACAGATACGCAGTATTTT
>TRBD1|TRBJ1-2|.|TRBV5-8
CASGGQGARGYTF
TGTGCCAGCGGAGGACAGGGGGCGCGTGGCTACACCTTC
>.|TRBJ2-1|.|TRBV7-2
CASSVGGTQYNEQFF
TGTGCCAGCAGCGTAGGGGGTACCCAATACAATGAGCAGTTCTTC
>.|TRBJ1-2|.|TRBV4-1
CASSQVAELYGYTF
TGCGCCAGCAGCCAAGTCGCAGAGCTCTATGGCTACACCTTC
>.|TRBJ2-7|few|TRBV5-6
CASSLYSEQYF
TGTGCCAGCAGCTTGTATAGCGAGCAGTACTTC
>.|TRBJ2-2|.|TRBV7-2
CASSLVGGNTGELFF
TGTGCCAGCAGCTTAGTCGGGGGGAACACCGGGGAGCTGTTTTTT
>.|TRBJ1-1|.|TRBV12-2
CASRLGGQGRTEAFF
TGTGCAAGTCGCTTAGGAGGACAGGGCCGCACTGAAGCTTTCTTT
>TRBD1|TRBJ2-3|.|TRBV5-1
CASSLRDRVWGSTDTQYF
TGCGCCAGCAGCCTCCGGGACAGGGTTTGGGGTAGCACAGATACGCAGTATTTT
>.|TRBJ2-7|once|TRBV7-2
CASSLAGGGAREQYF
TGTGCCAGCAGCTTAGCCGGAGGGGGGGCCCGCGAGCAGTACTTC
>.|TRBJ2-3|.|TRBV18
CASSPPRSGGVRTDTQYF
TGTGCCAGCTCACCACCTCGGAGCGGCGGGGTTAGGACAGATACGCAGTATTTT
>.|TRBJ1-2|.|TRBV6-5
CASSYGRREGGYTF
TGTGCCAGCAGTTACGGACGCCGGGAGGGTGGCTACACCTTC
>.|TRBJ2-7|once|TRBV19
CASSIVTVRTNKGEQYF
TGTGCCAGTAGTATAGTAACAGTACGGACCAACAAGGGCGAGCAGTACTTC
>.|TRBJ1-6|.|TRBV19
CASSTVRSSYNSPLHF
TGTGCCAGTAGTACCGTTAGGAGCTCCTATAATTCACCCCTCCACTTT
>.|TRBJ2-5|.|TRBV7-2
CASSLAGVAGPRETQYF
TGTGCCAGCAGCTTAGCCGGGGTGGCGGGGCCGAGGGAGACCCAGTACTTC
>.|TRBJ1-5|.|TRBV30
CAWRARTGHGNQPQHF
TGTGCCTGGAGGGCCCGCACCGGACACGGGAATCAGCCCCAGCATTTT
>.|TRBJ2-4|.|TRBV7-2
CASSLGSPVEKVKNIQYF
TGTGCCAGCAGCTTAGGGAGCCCGGTGGAAAAGGTCAAAAACATTCAGTACTTC
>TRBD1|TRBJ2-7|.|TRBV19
CASSIAGQGTYEQYF
TGTGCCAGTAGTATAGCTGGACAGGGAACCTACGAGCAGTACTTC
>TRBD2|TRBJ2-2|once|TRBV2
CASSVGGRIGELFF
TGTGCCAGCAGTGTGGGAGGGAGGATCGGGGAGCTGTTTTTT
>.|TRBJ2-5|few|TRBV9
CASSVQGWGETQYF
TGTGCCAGCAGCGTACAGGGATGGGGAGAGACCCAGTACTTC